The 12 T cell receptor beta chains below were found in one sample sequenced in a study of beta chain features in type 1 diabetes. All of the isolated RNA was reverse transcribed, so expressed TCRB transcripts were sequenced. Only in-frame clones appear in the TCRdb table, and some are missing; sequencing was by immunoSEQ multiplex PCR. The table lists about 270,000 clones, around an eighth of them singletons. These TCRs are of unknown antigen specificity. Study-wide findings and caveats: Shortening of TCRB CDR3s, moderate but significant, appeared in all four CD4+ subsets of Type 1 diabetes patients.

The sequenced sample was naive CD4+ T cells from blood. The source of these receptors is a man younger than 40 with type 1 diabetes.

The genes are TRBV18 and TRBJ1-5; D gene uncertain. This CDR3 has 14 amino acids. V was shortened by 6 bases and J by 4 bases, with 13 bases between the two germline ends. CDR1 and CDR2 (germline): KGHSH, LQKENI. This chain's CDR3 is CASSPEGLNQPQHF. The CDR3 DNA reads TGTGCCAGCTCTCCCGAGGGCCTAAATCAGCCCCAGCATTTT.

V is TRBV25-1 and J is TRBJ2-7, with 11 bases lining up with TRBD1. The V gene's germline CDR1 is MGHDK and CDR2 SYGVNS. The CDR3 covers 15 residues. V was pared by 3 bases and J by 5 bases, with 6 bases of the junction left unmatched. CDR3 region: CASSDSGTGGNEQYF. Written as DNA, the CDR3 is TGTGCCAGCAGTGACTCCGGGACAGGGGGAAACGAGCAGTACTTC.

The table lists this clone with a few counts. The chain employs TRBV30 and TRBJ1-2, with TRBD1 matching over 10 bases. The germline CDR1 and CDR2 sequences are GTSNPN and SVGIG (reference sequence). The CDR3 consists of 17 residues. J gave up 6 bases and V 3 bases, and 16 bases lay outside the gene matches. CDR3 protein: CAWRHWQDRGLENGYTF. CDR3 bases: TGTGCCTGGAGGCATTGGCAGGACAGGGGGTTGGAGAATGGCTACACCTTC.

The CDR3 spells CATRSTQVGEQFF. In nucleotides, the CDR3 is TGTGCCACCAGGAGTACCCAAGTCGGTGAGCAGTTCTTC. J is TRBJ2-1 and V is TRBV15; no firm D call. The V gene lost 6 bases and the J gene lost 9 bases, with 15 bases spanning the gap. CDR1 is LNHNV, CDR2 YYDKDF, per germline (reference sequence). The CDR3 consists of 13 residues.

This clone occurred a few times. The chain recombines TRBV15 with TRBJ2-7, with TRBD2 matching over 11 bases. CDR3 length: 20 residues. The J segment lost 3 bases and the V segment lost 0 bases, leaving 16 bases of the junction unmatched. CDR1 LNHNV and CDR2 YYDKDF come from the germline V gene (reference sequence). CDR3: CATSRDSPSGRIYSIYEQYF. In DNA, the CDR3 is TGTGCCACCAGCAGAGATAGTCCTAGCGGGAGGATCTATTCAATCTACGAGCAGTACTTC.

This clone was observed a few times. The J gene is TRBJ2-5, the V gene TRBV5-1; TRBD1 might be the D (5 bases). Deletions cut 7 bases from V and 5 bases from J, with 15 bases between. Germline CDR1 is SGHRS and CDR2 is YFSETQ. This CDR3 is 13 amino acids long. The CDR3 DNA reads TGCGCCAGCGGCAGGGTGATGGAGGAGACCCAGTACTTC. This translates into CASGRVMEETQYF.

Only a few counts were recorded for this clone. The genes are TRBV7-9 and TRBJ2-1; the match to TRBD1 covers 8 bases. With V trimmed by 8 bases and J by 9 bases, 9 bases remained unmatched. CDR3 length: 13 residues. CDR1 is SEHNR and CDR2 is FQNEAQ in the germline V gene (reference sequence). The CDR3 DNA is TGTGCCAGCCGCCTGACAGGGGAAGGTGAGCAGTTCTTC. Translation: CASRLTGEGEQFF. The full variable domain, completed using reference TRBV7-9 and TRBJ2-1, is DTGVSQNPRHKITKRGQNVTFRCDPISEHNRLYWYRQTLGQGPEFLTYFQNEAQLEKSRLLSDRFSAERPKGSFSTLEIQRTEQGDSAMYLCASRLTGEGEQFFGPGTRLTVL.

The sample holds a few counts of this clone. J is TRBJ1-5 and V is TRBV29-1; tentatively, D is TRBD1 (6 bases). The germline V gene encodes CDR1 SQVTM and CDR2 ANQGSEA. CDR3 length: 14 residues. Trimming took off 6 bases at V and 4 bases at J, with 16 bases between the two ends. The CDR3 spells CSVAQGRQNQPQHF. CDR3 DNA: TGCAGCGTCGCCCAGGGGCGTCAGAATCAGCCCCAGCATTTT.

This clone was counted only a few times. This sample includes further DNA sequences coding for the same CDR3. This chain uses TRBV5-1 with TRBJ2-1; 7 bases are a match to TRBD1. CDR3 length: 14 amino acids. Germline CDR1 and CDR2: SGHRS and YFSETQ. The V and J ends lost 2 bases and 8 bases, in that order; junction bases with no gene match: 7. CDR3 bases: TGCGCCAGCAGCTTTAGACAGGGTGGAGATGAGCAGTTCTTC. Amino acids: CASSFRQGGDEQFF.

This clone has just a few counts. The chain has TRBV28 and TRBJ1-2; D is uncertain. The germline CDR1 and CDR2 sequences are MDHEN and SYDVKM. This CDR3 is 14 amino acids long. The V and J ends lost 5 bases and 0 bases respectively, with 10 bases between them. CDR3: CASSATGANYGYTF. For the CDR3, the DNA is TGTGCCAGCAGTGCGACTGGAGCTAACTATGGCTACACCTTC.

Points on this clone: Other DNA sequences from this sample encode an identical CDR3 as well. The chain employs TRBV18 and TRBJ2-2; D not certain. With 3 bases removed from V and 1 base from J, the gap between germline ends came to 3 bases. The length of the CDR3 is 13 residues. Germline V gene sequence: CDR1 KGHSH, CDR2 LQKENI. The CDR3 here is CASSPQNTGELFF. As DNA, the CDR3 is TGTGCCAGCTCACCCCAGAACACCGGGGAGCTGTTTTTT.

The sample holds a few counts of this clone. This chain's CDR3 is CASSLGAANYGYTF. CDR3 DNA sequence: TGTGCCAGCAGTTTGGGGGCGGCTAACTATGGCTACACCTTC. The genes are TRBV28 and TRBJ1-2; a possible D gene is TRBD1 (6 bases). Per germline, CDR1 MDHEN and CDR2 SYDVKM. There are 14 residues in the CDR3. The V end was cut by 3 bases, the J end by 0 bases, with 8 bases between.